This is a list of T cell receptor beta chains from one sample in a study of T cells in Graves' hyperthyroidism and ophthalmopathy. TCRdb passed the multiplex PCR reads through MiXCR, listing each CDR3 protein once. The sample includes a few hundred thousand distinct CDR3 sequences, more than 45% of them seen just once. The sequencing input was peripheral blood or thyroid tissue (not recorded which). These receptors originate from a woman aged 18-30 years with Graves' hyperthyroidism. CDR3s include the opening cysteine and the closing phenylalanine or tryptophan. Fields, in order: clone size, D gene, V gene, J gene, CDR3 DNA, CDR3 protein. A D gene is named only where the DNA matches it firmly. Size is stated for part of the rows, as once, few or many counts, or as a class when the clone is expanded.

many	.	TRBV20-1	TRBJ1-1	TGCAGTGCTAGAGCCCGGGGGACACCGAACCCTGAAGCTTTCTTT	CSARARGTPNPEAFF
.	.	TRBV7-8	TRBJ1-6	TGTGCCAGCAGCTTAAACAGGGAAGGGGGTTCACCCCTCCACTTT	CASSLNREGGSPLHF
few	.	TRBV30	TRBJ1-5	TGTGCCTGGAGTGTAGGGCTTGTCGGGCAGCCCCAGCATTTT	CAWSVGLVGQPQHF
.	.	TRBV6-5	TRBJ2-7	TGTGCCAGCAGTTCCCCGGACCATAGGTGGGGCGAGCAGTACTTC	CASSSPDHRWGEQYF
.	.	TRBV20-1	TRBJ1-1	TGCAGTGCTAGAGGGACTAGCGACACTGAAGCTTTCTTT	CSARGTSDTEAFF
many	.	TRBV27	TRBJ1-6	TGTGCCAGCAGTTTGGTCACCGTTAGCTCCTATAATTCACCCCTCCACTTT	CASSLVTVSSYNSPLHF
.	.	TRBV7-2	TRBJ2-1	TGTGCCAGCAGCATCTCGGACGGTAACAATGAGCAGTTCTTC	CASSISDGNNEQFF
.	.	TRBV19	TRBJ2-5	TGTGCCAGTAGTAGGGACAACAATCAGCCCCAAGAGACCCAGTACTTC	CASSRDNNQPQETQYF
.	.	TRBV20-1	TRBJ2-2	TGCAGTGCTAGAGACAGGGAGAGCACCGGGGAGCTGTTTTTT	CSARDRESTGELFF
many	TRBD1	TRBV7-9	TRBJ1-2	TGTGCCAGCAGCCTCGATCCCGGGACAGTGAACACCTTC	CASSLDPGTVNTF
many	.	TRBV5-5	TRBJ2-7	TGTGCCAGCAGCTTGCAGGGCCACAGCTCCTACGAGCAGTACTTC	CASSLQGHSSYEQYF
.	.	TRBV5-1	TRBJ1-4	TGCGCCAGCAGAAAAAACGCGGGGGCAACTAATGAAAAACTGTTTTTT	CASRKNAGATNEKLFF
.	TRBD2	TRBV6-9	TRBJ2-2	TGTGCCACCCGCGGGAGGGAGGAGGGCGGGGAGCTGTTTTTT	CATRGREEGGELFF
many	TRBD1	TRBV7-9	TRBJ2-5	TGTGCCAGCAGTTACAGGGGGGAGACCCAGTACTTC	CASSYRGETQYF
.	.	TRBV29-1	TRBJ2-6	TGCAGCGTCGAAGATCCGAGAGAGACCGGGGCCAACGTCCTGACTTTC	CSVEDPRETGANVLTF
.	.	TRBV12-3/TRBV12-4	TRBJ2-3	TGTGCCAGCATAAGTGAGTTCACAGATACGCAGTATTTT	CASISEFTDTQYF
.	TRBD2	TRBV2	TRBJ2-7	TGTGCCAGCAGTGAAGCGCTTCTAGCGGACTACGAGCAGTACTTC	CASSEALLADYEQYF
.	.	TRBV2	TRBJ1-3	TGTGCCAGCAGTGTCGGGTTACGAAGCCATTTT	CASSVGLRSHF
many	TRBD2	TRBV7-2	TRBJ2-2	TGTGCCAGCAGCTTTAGCGGGAGGAACACCGGGGAGCTGTTTTTT	CASSFSGRNTGELFF
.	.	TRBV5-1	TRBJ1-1	TGCGCCAGCAGCTTGAGAGCCGGGGGGAACACTGAAGCTTTCTTT	CASSLRAGGNTEAFF
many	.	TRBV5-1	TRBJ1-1	TGCGCCAGCAGCCAACAGGTGAACACTGAAGCTTTCTTT	CASSQQVNTEAFF
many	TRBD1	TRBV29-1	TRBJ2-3	TGCAGCGTTCGGGGACAGGGTCGAACAGATACGCAGTATTTT	CSVRGQGRTDTQYF
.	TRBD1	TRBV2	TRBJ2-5	TGTGCCAGCAAGCTTGACAGGGTGAACCAAGAGACCCAGTACTTC	CASKLDRVNQETQYF
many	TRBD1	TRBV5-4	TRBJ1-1	TGTGCCAGCAGCGAACCGGGACAGGGGAACACTGAAGCTTTCTTT	CASSEPGQGNTEAFF
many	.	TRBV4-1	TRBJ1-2	TGCGCCAGCAGCCAAGATCTTTGGTACTATGGCTACACCTTC	CASSQDLWYYGYTF
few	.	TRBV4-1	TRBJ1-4	TGCGCCAGCAGCCCGCCGCCAGGGTTTTTTCGTCGAACTAATGAAAAACTGTTTTTT	CASSPPPGFFRRTNEKLFF
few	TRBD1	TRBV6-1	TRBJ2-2	TGTGCCAGCAGCCTGGACAGGGTGGACACCGGGGAGCTGTTTTTT	CASSLDRVDTGELFF
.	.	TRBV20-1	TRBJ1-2	TGCAGTGCTGGCAAGGACTATACCGGCTACACCTTC	CSAGKDYTGYTF
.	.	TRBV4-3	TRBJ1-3	TGCGCCAGCAGCCAAGATGGGACGGACGGTTCTGGAAACACCATATATTTT	CASSQDGTDGSGNTIYF
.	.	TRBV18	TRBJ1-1	TGTGCCAGCTCAAAGGGGGGGAACACTGAAGCTTTCTTT	CASSKGGNTEAFF
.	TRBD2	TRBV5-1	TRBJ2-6	TGCGCCAGCACGGGAGGGACAGGGGCCAACGTCCTGACTTTC	CASTGGTGANVLTF
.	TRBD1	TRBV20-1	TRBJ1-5	TGCAGTGCTAGCCGGGACAGGCGACACTATAGCAATCAGCCCCAGCATTTT	CSASRDRRHYSNQPQHF
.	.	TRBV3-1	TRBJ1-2	TGTGCCAGCAGCCCTGACAGCGGGGTAATTTACTATGGCTACACCTTC	CASSPDSGVIYYGYTF
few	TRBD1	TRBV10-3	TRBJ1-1	TGTGCCATCAGGGAGGGACAGGCCGTCAACACTGAAGCTTTCTTT	CAIREGQAVNTEAFF
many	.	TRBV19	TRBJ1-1	TGTGCCACCCTAGCAAATATGAACACTGAAGCTTTCTTT	CATLANMNTEAFF
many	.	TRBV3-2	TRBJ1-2	TGTGCCAGCAGCCAATTCGAAGGCTACACCTTC	CASSQFEGYTF
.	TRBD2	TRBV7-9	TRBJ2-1	TGTGCCAGCAGCACCAGCGGGGGTAGCTACAATGAGCAGTTCTTC	CASSTSGGSYNEQFF
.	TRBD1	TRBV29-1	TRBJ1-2	TGCAGCGTTAGGACAGGGGGTGGCTACACCTTC	CSVRTGGGYTF
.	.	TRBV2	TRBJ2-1	TGTGCCAGTTCCCAAGAATTCTCCTACAATGAGCAGTTCTTC	CASSQEFSYNEQFF
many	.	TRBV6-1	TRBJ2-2	TGTGCCAGCAGTGAATACCGTCTCCGAACCGGCGGGGAGCTGTTTTTT	CASSEYRLRTGGELFF
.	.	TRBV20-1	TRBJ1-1	TGCAGTGCTTCGAGCTGGGGGGCCACTGAAGCTTTCTTT	CSASSWGATEAFF
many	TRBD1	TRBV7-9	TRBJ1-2	TGTACCAGCAGCTCCAGGGGGCACGACTACACCTTC	CTSSSRGHDYTF
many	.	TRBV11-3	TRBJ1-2	TGTGCCAGCAGCTCCGCTGGGGATGGCTACACCTTC	CASSSAGDGYTF
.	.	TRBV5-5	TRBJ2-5	TGTGCCTGCAGCCAAGAGCTCAGGGGGGGAGAGACCCAGTACTTC	CACSQELRGGETQYF
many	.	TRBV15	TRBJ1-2	TGTGCCACCAGCAGAGAGAGGGGAAACTATGGCTACACCTTC	CATSRERGNYGYTF
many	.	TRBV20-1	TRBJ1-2	TGCAGTGCTAGAGATGGACATGGGGGTACTAACTATGGCTACACCTTC	CSARDGHGGTNYGYTF
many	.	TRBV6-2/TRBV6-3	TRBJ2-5	TGTGCCAGCACAAGGAGGCCAGAAGAGACCCAGTACTTC	CASTRRPEETQYF
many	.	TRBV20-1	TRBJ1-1	TGCAGTGCTAGAGTGTTTGGTGACGATCCCCTTAACACTGAAGCTTTCTTT	CSARVFGDDPLNTEAFF
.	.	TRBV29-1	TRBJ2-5	TGCAGCGTTGACGAAGCGGCACAGGGTTTCCGGGAGACCCAGTACTTC	CSVDEAAQGFRETQYF
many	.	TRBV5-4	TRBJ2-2	TGTGCCAGCAGCTCGGACCGGGACGGGGAGCTGTTTTTT	CASSSDRDGELFF
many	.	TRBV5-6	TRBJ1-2	TGTGCCAGCAGCTTACCGGGGGCTGGCTACACCTTC	CASSLPGAGYTF
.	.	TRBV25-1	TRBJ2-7	TGTGCCTGCAGTGCAATAGACCCTGGCGGGACCATGTACGAGCAGTACTTC	CACSAIDPGGTMYEQYF
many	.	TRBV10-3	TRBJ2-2	TGTGCCATCAGCGGGGGAAAGAACACCGGGGAGCTGTTTTTT	CAISGGKNTGELFF